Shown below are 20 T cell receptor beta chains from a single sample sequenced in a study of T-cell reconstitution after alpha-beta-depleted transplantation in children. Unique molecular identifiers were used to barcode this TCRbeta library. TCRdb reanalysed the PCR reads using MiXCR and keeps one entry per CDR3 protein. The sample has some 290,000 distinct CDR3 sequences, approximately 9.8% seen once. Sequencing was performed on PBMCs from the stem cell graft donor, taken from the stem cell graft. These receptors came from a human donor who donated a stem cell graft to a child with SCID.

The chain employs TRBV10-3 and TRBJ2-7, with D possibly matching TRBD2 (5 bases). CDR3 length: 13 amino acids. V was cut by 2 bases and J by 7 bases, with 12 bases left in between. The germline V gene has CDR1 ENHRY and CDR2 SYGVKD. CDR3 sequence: CAISEGLPGEQYF. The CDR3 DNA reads TGTGCCATCAGTGAGGGACTCCCCGGGGAGCAGTACTTC.

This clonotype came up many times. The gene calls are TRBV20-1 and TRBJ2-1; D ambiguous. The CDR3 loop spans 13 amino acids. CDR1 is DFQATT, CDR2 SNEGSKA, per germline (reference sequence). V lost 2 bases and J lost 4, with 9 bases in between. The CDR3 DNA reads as TGCAGTGCTAGAACTAACTTTTACAATGAGCAGTTCTTC. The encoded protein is CSARTNFYNEQFF.

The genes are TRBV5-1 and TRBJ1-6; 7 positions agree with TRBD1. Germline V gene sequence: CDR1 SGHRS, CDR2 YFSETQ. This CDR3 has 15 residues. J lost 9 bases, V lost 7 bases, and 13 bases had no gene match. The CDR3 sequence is CASSWEQGIGSPLHF. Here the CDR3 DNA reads TGCGCCAGCTCCTGGGAACAGGGGATCGGTTCACCCCTCCACTTT.

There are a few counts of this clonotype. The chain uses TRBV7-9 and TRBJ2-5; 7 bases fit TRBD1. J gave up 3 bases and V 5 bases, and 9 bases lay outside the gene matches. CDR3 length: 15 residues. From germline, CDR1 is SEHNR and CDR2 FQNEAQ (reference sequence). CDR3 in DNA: TGTGCCAGCAGCGCTTACATTCAGGGGGAAGAGACCCAGTACTTC. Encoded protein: CASSAYIQGEETQYF. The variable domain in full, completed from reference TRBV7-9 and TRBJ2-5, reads DTGVSQNPRHKITKRGQNVTFRCDPISEHNRLYWYRQTLGQGPEFLTYFQNEAQLEKSRLLSDRFSAERPKGSFSTLEIQRTEQGDSAMYLCASSAYIQGEETQYFGPGTRLLVL.

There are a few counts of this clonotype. CDR3 residues: CASRDPGRGRPEAFF. CDR3 coding DNA: TGTGCCAGCAGGGACCCCGGCAGGGGCAGGCCTGAAGCTTTCTTT. The chain carries TRBV2 and TRBJ1-1, with D possibly matching TRBD1 (6 bases). This CDR3 contains 15 residues. The germline CDR1 and CDR2 sequences are SNHLY and FYNNEI. V was clipped by 6 bases and J by 6 bases, with 20 bases between them.

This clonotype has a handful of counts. CDR3 amino acids: CASREVQGSYEQYF. In DNA, the CDR3 is TGCGCCAGCAGGGAAGTCCAGGGGTCCTACGAGCAGTACTTC. This chain uses TRBV5-1 with TRBJ2-7; a weak D match, TRBD1 (6 bases). The V and J ends lost 5 bases and 1 base respectively, with 13 bases between them. CDR1 is SGHRS and CDR2 is YFSETQ in the germline V gene. CDR3 size: 14 residues.

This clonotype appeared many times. The CDR3 DNA follows: TGTGCCAGCAGTACCTGGGACAACCAAGAGACCCAGTACTTC. It specifies CASSTWDNQETQYF. V gene TRBV12-3 or TRBV12-4 combines with J gene TRBJ2-5; TRBD1 might be the D (6 bases). V lost 5 bases and J lost 0, with 10 bases in between. CDR3 size: 14 residues.

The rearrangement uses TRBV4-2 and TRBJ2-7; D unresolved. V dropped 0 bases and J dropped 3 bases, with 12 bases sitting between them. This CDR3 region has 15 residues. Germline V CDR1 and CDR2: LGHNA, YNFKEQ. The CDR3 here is CASSQDLVPSYEQYF. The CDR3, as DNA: TGTGCCAGCAGCCAAGATCTAGTTCCCAGCTACGAGCAGTACTTC.

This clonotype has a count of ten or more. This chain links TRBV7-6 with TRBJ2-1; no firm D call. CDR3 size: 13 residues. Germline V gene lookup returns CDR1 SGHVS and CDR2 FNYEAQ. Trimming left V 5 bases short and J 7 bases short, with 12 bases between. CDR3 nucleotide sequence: TGTGCCAGCAGCGTAAAGCCCGATAATGAGCAGTTCTTC. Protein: CASSVKPDNEQFF.

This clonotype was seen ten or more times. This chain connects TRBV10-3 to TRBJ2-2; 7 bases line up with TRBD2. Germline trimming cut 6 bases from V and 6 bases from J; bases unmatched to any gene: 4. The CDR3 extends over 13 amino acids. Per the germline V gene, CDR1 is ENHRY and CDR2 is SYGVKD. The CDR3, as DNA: TGTGCCATCAGAGGACTAGAGGCCGGGGAGCTGTTTTTT. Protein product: CAIRGLEAGELFF.

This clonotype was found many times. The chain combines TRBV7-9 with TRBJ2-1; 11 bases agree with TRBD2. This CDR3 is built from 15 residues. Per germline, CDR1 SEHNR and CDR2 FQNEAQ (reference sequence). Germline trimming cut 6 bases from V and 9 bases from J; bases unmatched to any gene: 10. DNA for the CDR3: TGTGCCAGCAGACCTACCGGGACTAGCGGTGGTGAGCAGTTCTTC. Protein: CASRPTGTSGGEQFF.

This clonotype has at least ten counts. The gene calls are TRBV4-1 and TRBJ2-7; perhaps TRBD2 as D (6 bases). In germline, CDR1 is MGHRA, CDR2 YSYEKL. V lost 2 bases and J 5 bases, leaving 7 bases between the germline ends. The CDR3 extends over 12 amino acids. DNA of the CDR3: TGCGCCAGCAGCCAACGGAGGGACGAGCAGTACTTC. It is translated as CASSQRRDEQYF.

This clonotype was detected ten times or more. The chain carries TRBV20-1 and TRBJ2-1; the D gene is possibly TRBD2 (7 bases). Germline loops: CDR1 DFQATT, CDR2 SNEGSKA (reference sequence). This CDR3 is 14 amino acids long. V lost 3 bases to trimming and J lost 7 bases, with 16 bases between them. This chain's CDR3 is CSASWGGAWNEQFF. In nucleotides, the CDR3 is TGCAGTGCTAGTTGGGGGGGCGCTTGGAATGAGCAGTTCTTC.

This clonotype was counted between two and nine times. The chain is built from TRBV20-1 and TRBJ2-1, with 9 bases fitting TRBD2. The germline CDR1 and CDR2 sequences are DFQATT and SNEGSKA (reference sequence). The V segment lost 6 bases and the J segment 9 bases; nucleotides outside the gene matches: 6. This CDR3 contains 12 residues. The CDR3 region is CSALPGLAEQFF. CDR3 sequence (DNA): TGCAGTGCCCTCCCGGGACTAGCTGAGCAGTTCTTC.

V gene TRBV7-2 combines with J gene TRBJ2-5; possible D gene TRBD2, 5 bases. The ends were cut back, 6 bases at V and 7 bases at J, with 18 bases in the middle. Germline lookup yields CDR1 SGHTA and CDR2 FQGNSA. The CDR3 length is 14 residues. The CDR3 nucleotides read TGTGCCAGCAGTTCTTCAGGATCCGGAGGGACCCAGTACTTC. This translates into CASSSSGSGGTQYF.

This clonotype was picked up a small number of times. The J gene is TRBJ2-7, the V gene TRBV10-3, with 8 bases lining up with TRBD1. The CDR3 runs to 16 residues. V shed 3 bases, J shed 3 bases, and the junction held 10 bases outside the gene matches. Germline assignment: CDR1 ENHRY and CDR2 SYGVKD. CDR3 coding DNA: TGTGCCATCAGTGACCTGGACAGGGACACCAACTACGAGCAGTACTTC. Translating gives CAISDLDRDTNYEQYF.

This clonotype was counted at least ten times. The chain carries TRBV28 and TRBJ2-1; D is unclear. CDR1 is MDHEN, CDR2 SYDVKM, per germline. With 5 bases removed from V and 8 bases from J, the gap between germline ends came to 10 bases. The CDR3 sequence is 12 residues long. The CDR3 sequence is CASSQTVDEQFF. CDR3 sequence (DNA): TGTGCCAGCAGTCAGACGGTCGATGAGCAGTTCTTC. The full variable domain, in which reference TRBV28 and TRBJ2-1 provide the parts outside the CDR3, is DVKVTQSSRYLVKRTGEKVFLECVQDMDHENMFWYRQDPGLGLRLIYFSYDVKMKEKGDIPEGYSVSREKKERFSLILESASTNQTSMYLCASSQTVDEQFFGPGTRLTVL.

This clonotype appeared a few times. CDR3 region: CASSPPVSGGYNEQFF. CDR3 coding DNA: TGTGCCAGCAGTCCGCCGGTTAGCGGGGGTTACAATGAGCAGTTCTTC. The rearrangement joins TRBV27 to TRBJ2-1; 9 bases line up with TRBD2. Looked up from germline, CDR1 is MNHEY and CDR2 is SMNVEV (reference sequence). V shed 5 bases, J shed 4 bases, and the junction held 9 bases outside the gene matches. The CDR3 runs to 16 residues.

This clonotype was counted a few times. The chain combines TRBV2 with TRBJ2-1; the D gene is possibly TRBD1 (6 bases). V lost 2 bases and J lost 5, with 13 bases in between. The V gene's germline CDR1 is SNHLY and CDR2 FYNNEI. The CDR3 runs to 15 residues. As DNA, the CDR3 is TGTGCCAGCAGTGAAAGGGGGTTACTCAACAATGAGCAGTTCTTC. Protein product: CASSERGLLNNEQFF.

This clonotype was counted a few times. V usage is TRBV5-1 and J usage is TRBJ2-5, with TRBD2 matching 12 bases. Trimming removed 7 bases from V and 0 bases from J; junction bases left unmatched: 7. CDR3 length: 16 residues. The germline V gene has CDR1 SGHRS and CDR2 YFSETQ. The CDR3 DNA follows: TGCGCCAGCCACACAGGACTAGCGGGAAACCAAGAGACCCAGTACTTC. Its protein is CASHTGLAGNQETQYF.